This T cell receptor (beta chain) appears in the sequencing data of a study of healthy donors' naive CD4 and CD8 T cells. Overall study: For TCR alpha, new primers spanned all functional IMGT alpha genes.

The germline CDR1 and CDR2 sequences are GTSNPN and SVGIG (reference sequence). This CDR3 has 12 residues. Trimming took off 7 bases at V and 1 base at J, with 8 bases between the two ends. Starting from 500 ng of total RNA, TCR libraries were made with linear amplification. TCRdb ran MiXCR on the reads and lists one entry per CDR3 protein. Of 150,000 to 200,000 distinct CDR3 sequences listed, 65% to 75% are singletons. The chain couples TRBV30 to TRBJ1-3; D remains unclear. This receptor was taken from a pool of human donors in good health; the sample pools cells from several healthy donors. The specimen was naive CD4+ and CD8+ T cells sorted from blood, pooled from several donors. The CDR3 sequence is CAFKRSGNTIYF. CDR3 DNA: TGTGCCTTTAAGAGATCTGGAAACACCATATATTTT.